Listed here are 9 T cell receptor beta chains from one sample, sequenced in a study of CD8 T cells in ankylosing spondylitis. TCRdb re-called the 5' RACE reads with MiXCR, one entry per CDR3 protein. The sample carries 100,000 to 150,000 distinct CDR3 sequences, 7% to 10% recorded once. Sample: blood, either unsorted or a sorted T cell fraction (not recorded which). The receptors were sampled from a male donor with ankylosing spondylitis or in good health (not recorded which).

This clonotype is medium-sized in the sample. This chain uses TRBV12-3 or TRBV12-4 with TRBJ2-5; possibly TRBD2 for D (5 bases). The CDR3 is 13 amino acids. Trimming shortened V by 5 bases and J by 2 bases, and 9 bases separated the two germline ends. The CDR3 protein is CASSDPGQETQYF. CDR3 in DNA: TGTGCCAGCAGTGATCCGGGACAAGAGACCCAGTACTTC.

This clonotype was counted ten times or more. This chain links TRBV7-2 with TRBJ2-3; 8 nucleotides agree with TRBD2. The V segment lost 3 bases and the J segment 6 bases; nucleotides outside the gene matches: 11. CDR3 size: 16 residues. Germline CDR1 is SGHTA and CDR2 is FQGNSA. The CDR3 DNA reads TGTGCCAGCAGCTTTGGGTTCGTGAGCGGGAGTGATACGCAGTATTTT. It specifies CASSFGFVSGSDTQYF.

There are many counts of this clonotype. This rearrangement joins TRBV3-1 to TRBJ2-3, with D unclear. CDR3 size: 14 residues. Between the trimmed V and J ends, which lost 4 bases and 2 bases, there was a span of 10 bases. The germline gives CDR1 LGHDT, CDR2 YNNKEL (reference sequence). The CDR3 spells CASSPEQNTDTQYF. In nucleotides, the CDR3 is TGTGCCAGCAGCCCGGAACAGAACACAGATACGCAGTATTTT.

This clonotype was seen repeatedly, ten times or more. The chain links TRBV5-1 to TRBJ2-3, with D possibly being TRBD1 or TRBD2 (5 bases each). CDR1 SGHRS and CDR2 YFSETQ come from the germline V gene. The CDR3 consists of 16 residues. The V gene lost 4 bases and the J gene lost 6 bases, with 21 bases spanning the gap. The CDR3 sequence is CASSLSGGTIKDTQYF. In nucleotides, the CDR3 is TGCGCCAGCAGCCTTTCGGGTGGGACGATAAAGGATACGCAGTATTTT.

This clonotype was counted at least ten times. The chain recombines TRBV29-1 with TRBJ1-1; 9 nucleotides match TRBD1. This CDR3 has 13 residues. V trimming: 6 bases; J trimming: 4 bases; junction bases outside the gene matches: 6. Germline-derived CDR1 and CDR2 are SQVTM and ANQGSEA. The CDR3 DNA follows: TGCAGCGTACAGGGGGCGAGGGGCACTGAAGCTTTCTTT. It specifies CSVQGARGTEAFF.

This rearrangement joins TRBV19 to TRBJ1-4; 8 bases fit TRBD1. This CDR3 is 14 amino acids long. The V gene end was trimmed by 6 bases and the J gene end by 10 bases; junction bases not matched to a gene: 10. Germline V gene lookup returns CDR1 LNHDA and CDR2 SQIVND (reference sequence). The CDR3, as DNA: TGTGCCAGTAGCCCTGACAGGGGATTTGGAAAACTGTTTTTT. This translates into CASSPDRGFGKLFF.

A few counts support this clonotype. V gene TRBV4-3 combines with J gene TRBJ2-5; TRBD2 might be the D (5 bases). The CDR3 extends over 15 amino acids. CDR1 is LGHNA and CDR2 is YSLEER in the germline V gene. V shed 4 bases and J shed 2 bases, with 14 bases lying between them. For the CDR3, the DNA is TGCGCCAGCAGCCGGGGAACAGAGGGACAAGAGACCCAGTACTTC. Amino acids: CASSRGTEGQETQYF.

This clonotype has at least ten counts. J is TRBJ2-3 and V is TRBV5-1; D is unclear. V was trimmed by 0 bases and J by 4 bases, leaving 12 bases between them. Germline CDR1 is SGHRS and CDR2 is YFSETQ. CDR3 length equals 15 residues. CDR3 DNA sequence: TGCGCCAGCAGCTTGGCGCGCTCGTCGGCAGATACGCAGTATTTT. Translated: CASSLARSSADTQYF.

The rearrangement joins TRBV20-1 to TRBJ2-2; 8 nucleotides agree with TRBD2. This CDR3 region has 16 residues. Trimming took 3 bases from V and 1 from J; bases not matched to a gene: 7. Germline V gene data show CDR1 as DFQATT and CDR2 as SNEGSKA (reference sequence). The CDR3 loop is CSASWREDVNTGELFF. The CDR3 DNA is TGCAGTGCTAGTTGGCGGGAGGATGTGAACACCGGGGAGCTGTTTTTT.